The text below deals with one T cell receptor (beta chain). These data come from a study of blood T cell repertoires in COVID-19. Study-wide context: Spain, Italy and the United States supplied samples that represented acute and convalescent COVID-19.

The length of the CDR3 is 15 residues. Germline-derived CDR1 and CDR2 are SGHRS and YFSETQ. J was trimmed by 8 bases and V by 5 bases; bases with no gene match: 14. Only in-frame clones appear in the TCRdb table, and some are missing; sequencing was by immunoSEQ multiplex PCR. The sample contains about 170,000 clones, under 85% of which appear only once. The V gene is TRBV5-1, the J gene TRBJ1-2; 8 bases line up with TRBD1. The sequence was obtained from a man in his 60s who had recovered from COVID-19. Sequenced sample: peripheral blood. Here the CDR3 DNA reads TGCGCCAGCAGAGGAACGACAGGGGCTGGGGGAGGCTACACCTTC. Amino acids: CASRGTTGAGGGYTF.